This entry concerns a single T cell receptor beta chain. This sample was included in a study of blood T cell repertoires in COVID-19. In the study overall: The United States, Italy and Spain supplied acute and convalescent COVID-19 samples.

Germline lookup yields CDR1 MNHEY and CDR2 SVGEGT. Trimming cost V 2 bases and J 11 bases, with 9 bases left between them. The CDR3 totals 11 residues. Profiled with immunoSEQ multiplex PCR; TCRdb holds only in-frame clones, not every one. The data show hundreds of thousands of clones, 84% seen once. The sequencing input was peripheral blood. The clonotype was recovered from a woman older than 75 with active or convalescent COVID-19. The chain uses TRBV6-2 or TRBV6-3 and TRBJ1-1; no clear D gene. The CDR3 spells CASSYRVTAFF. The CDR3 coding sequence is TGTGCCAGCAGTTACCGGGTTACCGCTTTCTTT.